This T cell receptor beta chain was recovered during a study of T cell responses to AZD1222 COVID-19 vaccine. Study-level information: Pooling of second doses given at about 4 or about 12 weeks was done.

Clones were sequenced by immunoSEQ multiplex PCR, and TCRdb holds only the in-frame ones, with some missing. The table lists about 120,000 clones, approximately 90% of them singletons, with 4% to 5% in the top ten. V was trimmed by 4 bases and J by 0 bases, leaving 13 bases between them. This CDR3 spans 16 amino acids. Germline assignment: CDR1 MNHEY and CDR2 SVGAGI. Study outcomes and limitations: Researchers report vaccine-associated CD4 TCRs spanning spike, with dominance at 160-218 and 743-854. Baseline serostatus was positive in only a handful of AZD1222 recipients.

Notes on this clone: Antigen: not known.

This TCR came from an adult in good health. V and J are TRBV6-5 and TRBJ2-1; perhaps TRBD1 as D (6 bases). Sequenced here: peripheral blood, sampled on day 0 of AZD1222 vaccination. CDR3 loop: CASSSSGTNSYNEQFF. CDR3 nucleotides: TGTGCCAGCAGTTCCTCCGGGACAAACTCCTACAATGAGCAGTTCTTC.